This T cell receptor beta chain comes out of a study of CXCR3-negative and CXCR3-positive naive CD8 T cells. Study summary: The libraries together contributed 120 million to 150 million TRB reads, each supplying about 1.5 +/- 0.3 million. Study observations and caveats: It was found that naive subsets had comparable surface CD5, and TCR strength was inferred from TRB CDR3 properties. Naive CXCR3-positive and CXCR3-negative cells shared TRBV-TRBJ usage; memory cells diverged. Relative to memory CD8+ cells, whose diversity was much lower, both naive subsets had comparably high diversity.

The libraries of TRB cDNA were constructed through 5' RACE using UMI labels. TCRdb reprocessed the 5' RACE reads, with one entry per CDR3 protein and no DNA. The table lists more than 6,000 distinct CDR3 sequences. The germline gives CDR1 SGHRS, CDR2 YFSETQ. The CDR3 runs to 14 residues. Remarks on this clonotype: Its antigen is still unknown.

Material for sequencing was naive CXCR3- CD8+ T cells from blood. Described subset: CD45RO-CCR7+CD27+CD95- naive CD8+ T cells lacking CXCR3 (TNR3-). This receptor was obtained from a human donor in good health. Some clones in this sample may be carry-over from other donors' samples. The chain links TRBV5-1 to TRBJ1-1. CDR3 in amino acids: CASRRTAYNTEAFF.